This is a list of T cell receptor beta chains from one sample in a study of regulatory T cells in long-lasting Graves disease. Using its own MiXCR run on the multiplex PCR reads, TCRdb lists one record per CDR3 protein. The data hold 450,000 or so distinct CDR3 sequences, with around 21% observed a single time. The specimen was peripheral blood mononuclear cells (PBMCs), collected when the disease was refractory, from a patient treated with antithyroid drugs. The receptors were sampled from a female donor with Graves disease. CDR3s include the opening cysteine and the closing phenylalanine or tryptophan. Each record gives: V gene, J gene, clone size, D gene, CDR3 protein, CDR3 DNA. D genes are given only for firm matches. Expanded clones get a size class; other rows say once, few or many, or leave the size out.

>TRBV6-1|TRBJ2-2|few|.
CASRSDRELFF
TGTGCCAGCAGATCAGACCGGGAGCTGTTTTTT
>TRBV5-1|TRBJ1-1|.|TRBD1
CASSLDHRGLNIQTSDAFF
TGCGCCAGCAGCCTCGATCACAGGGGGCTTAATATCCAGACATCCGACGCTTTCTTT
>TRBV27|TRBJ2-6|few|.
CASSLWGPVSLGANVLTF
TGTGCCAGCAGTTTATGGGGCCCCGTGAGTCTAGGGGCCAACGTCCTGACTTTC
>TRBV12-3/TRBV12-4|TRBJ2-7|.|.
CASSPPGAHEQYF
TGTGCCAGCAGTCCTCCCGGGGCCCACGAGCAGTACTTC
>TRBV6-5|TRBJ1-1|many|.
CASSYSEGRTEAFF
TGTGCCAGCAGTTACTCGGAGGGACGCACTGAAGCTTTCTTT
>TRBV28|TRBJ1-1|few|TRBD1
CASSRWSGTGSTEAFF
TGTGCCAGCAGTCGATGGTCCGGGACAGGGAGCACTGAAGCTTTCTTT
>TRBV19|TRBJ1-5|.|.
CASKPGRIANQPQHF
TGTGCCAGTAAGCCGGGCAGGATTGCCAATCAGCCCCAGCATTTT
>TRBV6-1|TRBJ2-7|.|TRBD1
CASRRNPGQEAYEQYF
TGTGCCAGCAGGAGAAATCCGGGACAGGAGGCCTACGAGCAGTACTTC
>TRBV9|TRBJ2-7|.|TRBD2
CASSAGLAGEEQYF
TGTGCCAGCAGCGCCGGACTAGCGGGAGAGGAGCAGTACTTC
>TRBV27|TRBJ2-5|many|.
CASSLSGRQETQYF
TGTGCCAGCAGTTTATCGGGGCGGCAAGAGACCCAGTACTTC
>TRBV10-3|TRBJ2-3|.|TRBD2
CAIRFPASGGDTQYF
TGTGCCATCAGATTCCCAGCTAGCGGGGGAGATACGCAGTATTTT
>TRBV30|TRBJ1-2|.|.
CAWSSRRGGYGYTF
TGTGCCTGGAGTTCCAGGCGGGGGGGTTATGGCTACACCTTC
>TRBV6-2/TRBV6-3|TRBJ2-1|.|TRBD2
CASSDPPGLAGGEQFF
TGTGCCAGCAGTGATCCCCCGGGACTAGCGGGGGGGGAGCAGTTCTTC